This T cell receptor beta chain was observed in a study of neurological immune-mediated disorders. Study conclusions and caveats: Private repertoires in all groups were suggested by the absence of shared CDR3 amino acid sequences among expanded clones across subjects. Multiple sclerosis was found to have the least TCR clonal expansion, below healthy controls, and HTLV-1-associated myelopathy the most.

The making of cDNA relied on 5'RACE with 10-nucleotide random UMIs. Each CDR3 protein gets one entry after TCRdb re-called the 5' RACE reads with MiXCR. This table holds 50,000 to 60,000 distinct CDR3 sequences, 15% to 20% found once. Preparation of the unsorted libraries drew on 2 million PBMCs stored at -80 C. This clonotype was observed at least ten times. Its cognate antigen is unknown. Trimming removed 2 bases at V and 1 base at J, with 7 bases between. There are 14 residues in the CDR3. The TCR sequence derives from a man aged 60-69 years in good health. What was sequenced was PBMCs. V gene TRBV12-3 or TRBV12-4 combines with J gene TRBJ2-3; D remains unclear. The CDR3 spells CASSLMAGTDTQYF. CDR3 DNA sequence: TGTGCCAGCAGTTTAATGGCCGGCACAGATACGCAGTATTTT.